This T cell receptor (beta chain) was documented in a study of T cells in Graves' hyperthyroidism and ophthalmopathy. Study-wide context: Peripheral blood specimens were obtained at initial diagnosis, prior to any treatment.

Researchers took RNA transcripts and amplified the TCR beta CDR3 regions from them. A set of HTBI primers served as the primers for a first-round RT-PCR of the TCR CDR3. MiXCR, run by TCRdb on the multiplex PCR reads, gives a single entry per CDR3 protein. Seen here are roughly 330,000 distinct CDR3 sequences, 15% to 20% observed once, and the top ten hold 33%. The receptor comes from a man in his thirties or forties with Graves' hyperthyroidism. Sequencing input: blood.

Here the CDR3 DNA reads TGTGCCAGCAGTGGACAGGGGGAGGGTGAGCAGTTCTTC. Residues: CASSGQGEGEQFF. V usage is TRBV6-4 and J usage is TRBJ2-1; the match to TRBD1 covers 9 bases. This CDR3 comprises 13 residues. Germline CDR1 MRHNA, CDR2 SNTAGT. Trimming removed 4 bases from V and 9 bases from J; junction bases left unmatched: 4.